These 14 T cell receptor beta chains were all obtained from the same sample, sequenced in a study of early T cells in non-severe SARS-CoV-2 infection. TCRdb processed the 5' RACE reads anew with MiXCR; each CDR3 protein has one entry. The profile shows some 49,000 distinct CDR3 sequences, about 10% of them singletons. Sequenced input: whole blood. All receptors derive from an adult who was a healthcare worker with PCR-confirmed SARS-CoV-2 infection or an uninfected control (not recorded which).

In its sample, this clonotype ranks as medium-sized. The chain is built from TRBV12-3 or TRBV12-4 and TRBJ2-3; 16 bases agree with TRBD2. The CDR3 consists of 16 residues. After removal of 6 bases from V and 5 bases from J, the junction contained 5 bases not matched to a gene. CDR3 region: CASSLGLAGGQDTQYF. CDR3 nucleotides: TGTGCCAGCAGCCTGGGACTAGCGGGGGGGCAAGATACGCAGTATTTT.

This clonotype was seen more than once but under ten times. The chain combines TRBV29-1 with TRBJ2-5; the D gene could be TRBD1 or TRBD2 (5 bases each). The CDR3 totals 11 residues. Germline CDR1 SQVTM, CDR2 ANQGSEA. Trimming cost V 5 bases and J 4 bases, with 8 bases left between them. Here the CDR3 reads CSVLGTETQYF. CDR3 DNA sequence: TGCAGCGTTCTGGGGACAGAGACCCAGTACTTC.

This clonotype was counted many times. J is TRBJ1-3 and V is TRBV29-1; D not certain. V was clipped by 3 bases and J by 3 bases, with 3 bases between them. Germline V gene lookup returns CDR1 SQVTM and CDR2 ANQGSEA. CDR3 size: 11 residues. CDR3 sequence (DNA): TGCAGCGTTGATGGTGGAAACACCATATATTTT. Its protein is CSVDGGNTIYF. The full variable domain, rest sourced from reference TRBV29-1 and TRBJ1-3, is SAVISQKPSRDICQRGTSLTIQCQVDSQVTMMFWYRQQPGQSLTLIATANQGSEATYESGFVIDKFPISRPNLTFSTLTVSNMSPEDSSIYLCSVDGGNTIYFGEGSWLTVV.

This chain links TRBV7-2 with TRBJ2-3, with D unresolved. V was clipped by 2 bases and J by 1 base, with 7 bases between them. The CDR3 totals 14 residues. In germline, CDR1 is SGHTA, CDR2 FQGNSA. CDR3 nucleotides: TGTGCCAGCAGCTTATCAGGACGCACAGATACGCAGTATTTT. This sequence encodes CASSLSGRTDTQYF.

This clonotype showed up many times. The chain uses TRBV7-2 and TRBJ2-7, with D maybe TRBD1 (6 bases). The ends were cut back, 5 bases at V and 4 bases at J, with 18 bases in the middle. Per the germline V gene, CDR1 is SGHTA and CDR2 is FQGNSA. The CDR3 consists of 15 residues. CDR3 DNA sequence: TGTGCCAGCAGCCAAAAACCCCAGGGGTGGTACGAGCAGTACTTC. Residues: CASSQKPQGWYEQYF.

This clonotype was seen only a few times. The chain links TRBV12-3 or TRBV12-4 to TRBJ1-3; D perhaps matches TRBD1 (5 bases). Deletions cut 6 bases from V and 3 bases from J, with 15 bases between. CDR3 length: 15 amino acids. The CDR3 DNA follows: TGTGCCAGCAGCTTAAGGGGAGGTGGTGGAAACACCATATATTTT. It translates to CASSLRGGGGNTIYF.

The rearrangement joins TRBV7-6 to TRBJ2-5; maybe TRBD2 (7 bases). Germline loops: CDR1 SGHVS, CDR2 FNYEAQ. Trimming pared 2 bases from V and 6 bases from J, leaving 10 bases between. CDR3 length: 13 amino acids. The CDR3 is CASSLTGGKTQYF. The DNA for the CDR3 is TGTGCCAGCAGCTTAACGGGGGGCAAGACCCAGTACTTC.

This clonotype was observed many times. CDR3 loop: CASSTRQRAGNQPQHF. For the CDR3, the DNA is TGTGCCAGCAGCACCCGTCAGCGGGCAGGGAATCAGCCCCAGCATTTT. The J gene is TRBJ1-5, the V gene TRBV6-2 or TRBV6-3; TRBD1 is a possible D gene (5 bases). With 6 bases removed from V and 4 bases from J, the gap between germline ends came to 19 bases. The CDR3 length is 16 residues. In germline, CDR1 is MNHEY, CDR2 SVGEGT.

This clonotype was seen at least ten times. V is TRBV19 and J is TRBJ2-7; possible D gene TRBD2, 5 bases. Between the trimmed V and J ends, which lost 7 bases and 0 bases, there was a span of 7 bases. The CDR3 contains 12 residues. CDR1 LNHDA and CDR2 SQIVND come from the germline V gene (reference sequence). CDR3 in DNA: TGTGCCAGTACGGGAAGCTCCTACGAGCAGTACTTC. Translating it yields CASTGSSYEQYF.

In this sample, this clonotype turned up a few times. The rearrangement links TRBV28 to TRBJ1-1; tentative D call: TRBD1 (6 bases). V was shortened by 5 bases and J by 2 bases, with 21 bases between the two germline ends. The CDR3 consists of 17 residues. The germline gives CDR1 MDHEN, CDR2 SYDVKM. The CDR3 sequence is CASSPQIGQRINTEAFF. As DNA, the CDR3 is TGTGCCAGCAGTCCTCAAATCGGACAGAGGATAAACACTGAAGCTTTCTTT.

This clonotype showed up many times. This sequence joins TRBV20-1 and TRBJ2-3; 8 nucleotides agree with TRBD2. This CDR3 contains 16 residues. J was trimmed by 2 bases and V by 6 bases; bases with no gene match: 13. The germline V gene has CDR1 DFQATT and CDR2 SNEGSKA (reference sequence). The CDR3 loop is CSARQIIAGNTDTQYF. For the CDR3, the DNA is TGCAGTGCCCGTCAAATCATAGCGGGAAACACAGATACGCAGTATTTT.

The table lists this clonotype with many counts. The gene calls are TRBV18 and TRBJ2-7; tentative D call: TRBD1 (7 bases). CDR3 length equals 18 residues. V lost 4 bases and J lost 7, with 29 bases in between. Per germline, CDR1 KGHSH and CDR2 LQKENI. CDR3 DNA sequence: TGTGCCAGCTCACGAAACACCATAACGACACAGGGGACTTGGGAGCAGTACTTC. Its protein is CASSRNTITTQGTWEQYF.

This clonotype was detected only a few times. V is TRBV28 and J is TRBJ2-7; unclear D gene. V was pared by 4 bases and J by 1 base, with 8 bases between. Germline assignment: CDR1 MDHEN and CDR2 SYDVKM. The CDR3 length is 13 residues. The CDR3 bases are TGTGCCAGCAGTTGGGTAACATCCTACGAGCAGTACTTC. Protein product: CASSWVTSYEQYF.

This clonotype has more than one count but fewer than ten. J is TRBJ1-5 and V is TRBV20-1; no reliable D call. Germline V lookup: CDR1 DFQATT, CDR2 SNEGSKA (reference sequence). This CDR3 region has 14 residues. V was cut by 0 bases and J by 2 bases, with 8 bases left in between. The DNA of the CDR3 is TGCAGTGCTAGAGATTATTTGGGCAATCAGCCCCAGCATTTT. Residues: CSARDYLGNQPQHF.